The 17 T cell receptor beta chains reported below all come from one sample, sequenced in a study of blood T cell repertoires in COVID-19. TCRdb's copy holds only in-frame clones and misses some; the assay was immunoSEQ multiplex PCR. The table records fewer than 75,000 clones, roughly nine tenths of them present only once. Sequenced input: peripheral blood. These receptors all stem from a human donor in a cohort sampled during active COVID-19.

This clone came up once. The chain is built from TRBV6-2 or TRBV6-3 and TRBJ1-6, with D perhaps matching TRBD1 (5 bases). Germline lookup yields CDR1 MNHEY and CDR2 SVGEGT. The V gene lost 4 bases and the J gene lost 10 bases, with 17 bases spanning the gap. The CDR3 has 15 amino acids. CDR3 sequence: CASSSAVRGGSPLHF. The CDR3, as DNA: TGTGCCAGCAGTTCGGCGGTTAGGGGTGGATCACCCCTCCACTTT.

The chain uses TRBV18 and TRBJ1-1, with D hard to call. The V end was cut by 3 bases, the J end by 6 bases, with 14 bases between. Germline CDR1 KGHSH, CDR2 LQKENI. The CDR3 runs to 14 residues. This CDR3 is CASSPAGNVAEAFF. The CDR3 bases are TGTGCCAGCTCACCGGCGGGCAACGTCGCTGAAGCTTTCTTT.

This chain connects TRBV27 to TRBJ2-7; 8 bases are a match to TRBD2. From germline, CDR1 is MNHEY and CDR2 SMNVEV (reference sequence). Germline trimming cut 5 bases from V and 6 bases from J; bases unmatched to any gene: 21. The CDR3 sequence is 18 residues long. CDR3 bases: TGTGCCAGCAGTATTAAGGGTGACAGCGGGAGTGTCTTAGGCGAGCAGTACTTC. Translation gives CASSIKGDSGSVLGEQYF.

The J gene is TRBJ1-1, the V gene TRBV19, with TRBD1 matching over 9 bases. The J segment lost 8 bases and the V segment lost 11 bases, leaving 15 bases of the junction unmatched. Looked up from germline, CDR1 is LNHDA and CDR2 is SQIVND (reference sequence). The CDR3 has 14 residues. The CDR3 is CAPPGQGVKGEAFF. The CDR3 DNA sequence: TGTGCCCCCCCGGGACAGGGCGTGAAAGGGGAAGCTTTCTTT.

J is TRBJ1-5 and V is TRBV28, with D possibly matching TRBD1 (6 bases). The CDR3 sequence is 14 residues long. CDR1 and CDR2 from the germline V gene are MDHEN and SYDVKM. V was pared by 6 bases and J by 1 base, with 10 bases between. Written as DNA, the CDR3 is TGTGCCAGCAGAGGGACACGCAGCAATCAGCCCCAGCATTTT. It specifies CASRGTRSNQPQHF.

V gene TRBV19 combines with J gene TRBJ1-5; D gene uncertain. Germline lookup yields CDR1 LNHDA and CDR2 SQIVND (reference sequence). The CDR3 is 15 amino acids. The V gene lost 6 bases and the J gene lost 0 bases, with 12 bases spanning the gap. The CDR3 spells CASSRTDYSNQPQHF. For the CDR3, the DNA is TGTGCCAGTAGCAGGACGGACTATAGCAATCAGCCCCAGCATTTT.

The chain couples TRBV7-9 to TRBJ2-6; TRBD2 might be the D (6 bases). V lost 5 bases, J lost 0 bases, and 11 bases lay in between. The CDR3 covers 16 residues. Germline CDR1 is SEHNR and CDR2 is FQNEAQ (reference sequence). As DNA, the CDR3 is TGTGCCAGCAGCCCCGGAGGGCCCTCTGGGGCCAACGTCCTGACTTTC. Translated: CASSPGGPSGANVLTF.

The gene calls are TRBV23-1 and TRBJ2-5; 16 nucleotides match TRBD2. TRBV23-1 is assigned to the ORF class and has an uncertain function. This CDR3 is 17 amino acids long. V lost 0 bases, J lost 2 bases, and 0 bases stayed unmatched. CDR3 DNA sequence: TGCGCCAGCAGTCAATCGGGACTAGCGGGAGGGCAAGAGACCCAGTACTTC. Translating gives CASSQSGLAGGQETQYF.

V usage is TRBV15 and J usage is TRBJ1-6; D is unclear. V gave up 0 bases and J gave up 10 bases, with 7 bases separating them. CDR3 length: 13 amino acids. Looked up from germline, CDR1 is LNHNV and CDR2 is YYDKDF (reference sequence). This CDR3 is CATSRDRGSPLHF. Here the CDR3 DNA reads TGTGCCACCAGCAGAGATAGAGGCTCACCCCTCCACTTT.

V is TRBV7-9 and J is TRBJ1-4, with 7 bases lining up with TRBD1. The CDR3 sequence is 16 residues long. V dropped 5 bases and J dropped 3; count of bases not matched to a gene: 9. Germline V gives CDR1 SEHNR, CDR2 FQNEAQ (reference sequence). Here the CDR3 reads CASSTTDRAPNEKLFF. The CDR3 DNA follows: TGTGCCAGCAGCACCACAGACAGGGCCCCTAATGAAAAACTGTTTTTT.

This sequence joins TRBV7-9 and TRBJ1-5, with 8 bases that match TRBD1. Germline lookup yields CDR1 SEHNR and CDR2 FQNEAQ (reference sequence). The CDR3 is 15 amino acids. J gave up 6 bases and V 8 bases, and 12 bases lay outside the gene matches. The CDR3: CASGPRGQNGQPQHF. The DNA for the CDR3 is TGTGCCAGCGGACCCAGGGGGCAGAATGGTCAGCCCCAGCATTTT.

This chain connects TRBV6-6 to TRBJ2-1; 9 nucleotides match TRBD2. After removal of 4 bases from V and 9 bases from J, the junction contained 13 bases not matched to a gene. Per the germline V gene, CDR1 is MNHNY and CDR2 is SVGAGI (reference sequence). This CDR3 is built from 16 residues. DNA of the CDR3: TGTGCCAGCAGTTTGGCCAGCGGGGGGCCGAGCGGTGAGCAGTTCTTC. It translates to CASSLASGGPSGEQFF.

This clone has a single count. J is TRBJ2-3 and V is TRBV6-5; D is possibly TRBD1 (6 bases). The CDR3 extends over 11 amino acids. CDR1 is MNHEY, CDR2 SVGAGI, per germline. V lost 10 bases and J 5 bases, leaving 10 bases between the germline ends. The CDR3 is CATLQGDTQYF. CDR3 coding DNA: TGTGCCACCCTACAGGGAGATACGCAGTATTTT.

The chain uses TRBV7-9 and TRBJ2-7, with D tentatively TRBD1 (5 bases). Looked up from germline, CDR1 is SEHNR and CDR2 is FQNEAQ (reference sequence). The CDR3 spans 15 residues. V lost 5 bases and J lost 3, with 17 bases in between. As DNA, the CDR3 is TGTGCCAGCAGCCCCGCAGGGTTTGGCAGCTACGAGCAGTACTTC. Translated: CASSPAGFGSYEQYF. Full variable domain (missing parts from reference TRBV7-9 and TRBJ2-7): DTGVSQNPRHKITKRGQNVTFRCDPISEHNRLYWYRQTLGQGPEFLTYFQNEAQLEKSRLLSDRFSAERPKGSFSTLEIQRTEQGDSAMYLCASSPAGFGSYEQYFGPGTRLTVT.

The gene calls are TRBV28 and TRBJ2-1; D possibly corresponds to TRBD2 (6 bases). The CDR3 covers 13 residues. Germline V gene lookup returns CDR1 MDHEN and CDR2 SYDVKM. V was pared by 8 bases and J by 4 bases, with 12 bases between. In DNA, the CDR3 is TGTGCCAGCGGTAGCGGAGATTACAATGAGCAGTTCTTC. Amino acids: CASGSGDYNEQFF.

The V gene is TRBV11-2, the J gene TRBJ2-7, with 7 bases aligning to TRBD2. Losses at the gene ends were 2 bases for V and 2 bases for J; bases not matched to a gene: 6. The length of the CDR3 is 15 residues. Germline V gene data show CDR1 as SGHAT and CDR2 as FQNNGV. CDR3 sequence: CASSLRLAAPYEQYF. The CDR3 nucleotides read TGTGCCAGCAGCTTACGCCTAGCGGCACCCTACGAGCAGTACTTC.

The J gene is TRBJ2-2, the V gene TRBV14, with D possibly matching TRBD2 (5 bases). This CDR3 is 21 amino acids long. Germline CDR1 and CDR2: SGHDN and FVKESK. The V gene lost 1 base and the J gene lost 1 base, with 25 bases spanning the gap. CDR3 in DNA: TGTGCCAGCAGCCAAGTTGGTGGGAGAGCACTCCACCTATTGAACACCGGGGAGCTGTTTTTT. Translated, it gives CASSQVGGRALHLLNTGELFF.